Included here is one T cell receptor beta chain sequence, with context. The antigen this receptor binds is unknown. Base qualities are not provided; no much larger clone lies one nucleotide away. TCR repertoires of sorted CD4+ and CD8+ blood T cells from severe aplastic anemia patients and healthy subjects were deep-sequenced in the study. Ficoll-Paque density gradient centrifugation was used to isolate peripheral blood mononuclear cells. CD4+ and CD8+ T cells were sorted by FACS or magnetic beads before DNA extraction. Profiling of TCR beta VDJ combinations and CDR3 sequences used genomic DNA as the template. An Illumina HiSeq 2000 was used for TCR repertoire sequencing. The study's processing was this. TRBV/TRBJ rearrangement plots, CDR3 size and DJ length profiles, and Simpson's diversity index were used to assess repertoires. Whichever DNA sequence was most abundant in the deep sequencing data was defined as the immunodominant clone. CDR3 amino acid sequences were checked for sharing between subjects and were compared against published repertoires and the VDJdb database. In TCRdb, the public reads were trimmed at Q25 with fastp and aligned with MiXCR, with productive beta chains retained. One record per CDR3 amino acid sequence lists the most common genes and DNA. TCRdb's processing, not the authors', yielded these V and J calls. The sample table holds fewer than 200,000 distinct CDR3 sequences, of which roughly 63% were seen once. About 41% of the sample goes to the ten largest clones.

The entry originates in a study of CD8+CD57+ T cells in acquired aplastic anemia (dated by TCRdb to 2016 to 2018). For the study in its entirety: DNA extracted from sorted CD4+ and CD8+ cells had a mean of around 3 ug, with a range of about 0.18 to 27.4 ug. Mean read counts for healthy donor samples were 9 million to 10.8 million for CD4+ cells and 11.0 million for CD8+ cells.

Points the paper makes about the study in general: Although roughly 29 CD8+ CDR3 sequences were shared by patients and controls, these sequences appeared highly expressed in patients and within the immunodominant clones of patients. No significant difference in CD8+ Simpson's diversity was found between patients and healthy controls (P=0.060).

The clonotype originates from a human donor in good health. Sequenced: sorted CD4+, CD8+, or CD8+CD57+ T cells (not recorded which) from PBMCs.

The CDR3 corresponds to CASRKGGDSRFNEQFF. The DNA is as follows: TGCGCCAGCAGAAAAGGAGGGGACTCGCGGTTCAATGAGCAGTTCTTC. The chain uses TRBV10-2 and TRBJ2-1, with TRBD2 perhaps the D gene, on 6 matching bases. CDR3 length: 16 amino acids, cysteine to phenylalanine. The kept DNA is CDR3 alone, 48 bases in frame from the first base. Cut back by 6 bases and 6 bases, the V and J ends lie 21 bases apart. CDR1 and CDR2, per the germline V gene, are WSHSY and SAAADI.